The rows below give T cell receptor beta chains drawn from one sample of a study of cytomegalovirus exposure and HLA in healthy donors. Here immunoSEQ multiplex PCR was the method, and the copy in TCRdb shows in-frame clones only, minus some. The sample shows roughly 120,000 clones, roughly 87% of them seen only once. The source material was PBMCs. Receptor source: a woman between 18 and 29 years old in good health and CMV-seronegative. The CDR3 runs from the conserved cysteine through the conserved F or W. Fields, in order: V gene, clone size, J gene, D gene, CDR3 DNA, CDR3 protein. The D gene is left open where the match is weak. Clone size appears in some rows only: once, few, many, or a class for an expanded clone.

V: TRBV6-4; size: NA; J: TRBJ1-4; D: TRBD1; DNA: TGTGCCAGCAGCCAGAATCCCGGGACAGGGGAAAAACTGTTTTTT; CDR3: CASSQNPGTGEKLFF
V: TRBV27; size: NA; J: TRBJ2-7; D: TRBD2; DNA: TGTGCCAGCAGTTTTGCGGGAGGGCCATCCTACGAGCAGTACTTC; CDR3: CASSFAGGPSYEQYF
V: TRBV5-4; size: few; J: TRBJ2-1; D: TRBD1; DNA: TGTGCCAGCAGCTCAGGACAGGGGGCAAGCAATGAGCAGTTCTTC; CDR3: CASSSGQGASNEQFF
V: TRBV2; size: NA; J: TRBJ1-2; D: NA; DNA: TGTGCCAGCAGTGTAGTGACAGCCTATGGCTACACCTTC; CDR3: CASSVVTAYGYTF
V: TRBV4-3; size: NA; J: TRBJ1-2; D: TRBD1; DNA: TGCGCCAGCAGTACAGGGGGCTATGGCTACACCTTC; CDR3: CASSTGGYGYTF
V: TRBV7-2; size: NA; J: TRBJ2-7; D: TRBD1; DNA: TGTGCCAGCAGCTTAGGACAGGGGGCCCTCTACGAGCAGTACTTC; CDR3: CASSLGQGALYEQYF
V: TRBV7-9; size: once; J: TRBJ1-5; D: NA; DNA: TGTGCCAGCAGCCTGGACAGCCTTGCTAGCAATCAGCCCCAGCATTTT; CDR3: CASSLDSLASNQPQHF
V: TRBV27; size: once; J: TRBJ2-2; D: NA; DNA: TGTGCCAGCAGTTTATCCACAGCGGCCGGGGAGCTGTTTTTT; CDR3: CASSLSTAAGELFF
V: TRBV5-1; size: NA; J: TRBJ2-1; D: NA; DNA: TGCGCCAGCAGCCTGGACAGACAATACAATGAGCAGTTCTTC; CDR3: CASSLDRQYNEQFF
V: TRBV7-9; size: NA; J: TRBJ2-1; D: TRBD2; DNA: TGTGCCAGCATCGCCCGGTGGGGCGGGAGGCCCTTGAGGTACAATGAGCAGTTCTTC; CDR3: CASIARWGGRPLRYNEQFF
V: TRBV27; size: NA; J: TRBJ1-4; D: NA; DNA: TGTGCCAGCAGTTTTCGAGGGAGGGGTGAAAAACTGTTTTTT; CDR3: CASSFRGRGEKLFF
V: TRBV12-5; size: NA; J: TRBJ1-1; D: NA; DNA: TGTGCTAGTGGTTTGGCCCTGGGGCAGGCTGAAGCTTTCTTT; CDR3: CASGLALGQAEAFF
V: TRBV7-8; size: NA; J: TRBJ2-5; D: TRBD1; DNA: TGTGCCAGCAGCCCCAGGACAGGCGGCCAAGAGACCCAGTACTTC; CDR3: CASSPRTGGQETQYF
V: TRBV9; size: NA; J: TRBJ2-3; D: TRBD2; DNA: TGTGCCAGCAGCGTACACACTAGCGGTACAGATACGCAGTATTTT; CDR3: CASSVHTSGTDTQYF
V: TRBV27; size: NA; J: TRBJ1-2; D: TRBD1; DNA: TGTGCCAGCAGTTTATGGGGACAGGGTAACTATGGCTACACCTTC; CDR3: CASSLWGQGNYGYTF
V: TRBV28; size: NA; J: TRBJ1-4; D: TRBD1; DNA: TGTGCCAGCAGTTCCCTCAGGACAGGAGGAAATGAAAAACTGTTTTTT; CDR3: CASSSLRTGGNEKLFF
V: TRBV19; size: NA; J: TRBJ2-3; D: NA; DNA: TGTGCCAGTAGTATAGCAGAGGCAGGGCATGACACAGATACGCAGTATTTT; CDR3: CASSIAEAGHDTDTQYF
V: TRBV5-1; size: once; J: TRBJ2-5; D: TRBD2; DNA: TGCGCCAGCAGGCCTTTTGGACAGATGCGGGAGGATGAGGAGACCCAGTACTTC; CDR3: CASRPFGQMREDEETQYF
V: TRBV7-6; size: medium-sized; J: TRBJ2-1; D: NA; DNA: TGTGCCAGCAGCTTAGCGGGAGGCAATGAGCAGTTCTTC; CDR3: CASSLAGGNEQFF
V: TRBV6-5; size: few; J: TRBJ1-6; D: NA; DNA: TGTGCCAGCAGTTACGGCGGGTCACCCCTCCACTTT; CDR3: CASSYGGSPLHF
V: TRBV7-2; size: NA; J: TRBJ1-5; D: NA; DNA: TGTGCCAGCAGCTATATTGAGGGGGGGGATCAGCCCCAGCATTTT; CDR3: CASSYIEGGDQPQHF
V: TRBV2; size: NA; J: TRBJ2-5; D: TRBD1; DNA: TGTGCCAGCAGTGTCTCTAGACAGGGGCGCGGAGAGACCCAGTACTTC; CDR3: CASSVSRQGRGETQYF
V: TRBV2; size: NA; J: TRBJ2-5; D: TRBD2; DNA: TGTGCCAGCGGATTAGCGGGGGTCTCTGAGACCCAGTACTTC; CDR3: CASGLAGVSETQYF
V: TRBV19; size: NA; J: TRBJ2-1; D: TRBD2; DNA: TGTGCCACCCAACGAGCGGGGCAGGACAATGAGCAGTTCTTC; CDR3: CATQRAGQDNEQFF
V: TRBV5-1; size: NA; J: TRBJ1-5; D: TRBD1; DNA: TGCGCCAGCAGCCCAGGGGACAGGAACAATCAGCCCCAGCATTTT; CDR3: CASSPGDRNNQPQHF
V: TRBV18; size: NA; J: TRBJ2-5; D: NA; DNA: TGTGCCAGCTCACCAGGGCTCCAAGAGACCCAGTACTTC; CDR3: CASSPGLQETQYF
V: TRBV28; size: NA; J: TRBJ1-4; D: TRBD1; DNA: TGTGCCAGCAGGGGACAGCTAAATGAAAAACTGTTTTTT; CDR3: CASRGQLNEKLFF
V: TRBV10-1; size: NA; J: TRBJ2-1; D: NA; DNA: TGCGCCAGCAGTGAGACTAGTTTCGCTGAGCAGTTCTTC; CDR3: CASSETSFAEQFF
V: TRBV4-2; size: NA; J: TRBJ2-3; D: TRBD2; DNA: TGTGCCAGCAGCCAAGATTCGGGGGGACGCACAGATACGCAGTATTTT; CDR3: CASSQDSGGRTDTQYF
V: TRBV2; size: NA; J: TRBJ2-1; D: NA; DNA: TGTGCCAGCACCAAAAAGGCGGACTTGGGGCAGTTCTTC; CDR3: CASTKKADLGQFF
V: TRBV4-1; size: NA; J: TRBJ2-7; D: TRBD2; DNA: TGCGCCAGCAGCCAAGATGGGTTAAGCGGGAAGGAGCAGTACTTC; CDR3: CASSQDGLSGKEQYF
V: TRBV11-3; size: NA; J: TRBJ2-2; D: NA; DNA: TGTGCCAGCAGCGCGTCCGGGACTCATAACACCGGGGAGCTGTTTTTT; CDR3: CASSASGTHNTGELFF
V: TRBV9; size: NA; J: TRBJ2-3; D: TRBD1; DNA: TGTGCCAGCGGGGCAGGGGGCGCAGATACGCAGTATTTT; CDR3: CASGAGGADTQYF
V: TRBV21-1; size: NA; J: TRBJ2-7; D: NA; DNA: TGTGCCAGCAGCAAAGAAAAGCGGGGGGCCACCTACGAGCAGTACTTC; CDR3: CASSKEKRGATYEQYF
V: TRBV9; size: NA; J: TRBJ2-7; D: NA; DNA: TGTGCCAGCAGCGTTACTACCACGCGGAGCGGTGCCGAGCAGTACTTC; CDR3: CASSVTTTRSGAEQYF
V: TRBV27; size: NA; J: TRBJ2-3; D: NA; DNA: TGTGCCAGCAGTACGAGGACAGCTAGCACAGATACGCAGTATTTT; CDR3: CASSTRTASTDTQYF
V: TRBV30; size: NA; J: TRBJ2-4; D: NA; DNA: TGTGCCTGGTCTCACCGTATCGGACCCGCGGGGTACTTC; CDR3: CAWSHRIGPAGYF
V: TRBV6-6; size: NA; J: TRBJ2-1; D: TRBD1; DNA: TGTGCCAGCAGTTCTAGTGACAGGGGATATGGTGAGCAGTTCTTC; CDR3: CASSSSDRGYGEQFF
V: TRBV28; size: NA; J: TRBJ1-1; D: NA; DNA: TGTGCCAGCAGCTCCGGCGGCCTGGCACAGAACACTGAAGCTTTCTTT; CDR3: CASSSGGLAQNTEAFF
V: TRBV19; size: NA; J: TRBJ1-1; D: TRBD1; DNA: TGTGCCAGTAGTAGGGACAGGGGAACTGAAGCTTTCTTT; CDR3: CASSRDRGTEAFF
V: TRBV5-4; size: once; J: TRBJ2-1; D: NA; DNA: TGTGCCAGCAGCTTACCGGGCTACAATGAGCAGTTCTTC; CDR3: CASSLPGYNEQFF
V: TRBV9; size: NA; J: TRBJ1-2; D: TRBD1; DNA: TGTGCCAGCAGCGTAGTTGACAGGGTAGGGAGTGGCTACACCTTC; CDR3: CASSVVDRVGSGYTF
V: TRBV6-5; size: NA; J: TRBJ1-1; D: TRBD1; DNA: TGTGCCAGCAACGCCCTCCAGGGGGCGCAGACTGAAGCTTTCTTT; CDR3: CASNALQGAQTEAFF
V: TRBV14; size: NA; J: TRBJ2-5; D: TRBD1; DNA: TGTGCCAGCAGCCCCTTGGGACAGCAAGAGACCCAGTACTTC; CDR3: CASSPLGQQETQYF
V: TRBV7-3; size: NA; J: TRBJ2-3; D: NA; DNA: TGTGCCACCAAACCCGGGAGAAGCACAGATACGCAGTATTTT; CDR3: CATKPGRSTDTQYF
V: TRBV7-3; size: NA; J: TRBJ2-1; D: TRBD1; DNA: TGTGCCAGCAGCCTGTCGACAGGGGGGAATGAGCAGTTCTTC; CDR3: CASSLSTGGNEQFF
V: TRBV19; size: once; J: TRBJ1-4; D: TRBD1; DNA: TGTGCCAGTAGTATCGGACAGGGGGGGGAAAAACTGTTTTTT; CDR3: CASSIGQGGEKLFF
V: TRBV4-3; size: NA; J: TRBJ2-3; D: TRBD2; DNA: TGCGCCAGCAGCCCCGGACTAGCGAAGAGCACAGATACGCAGTATTTT; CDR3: CASSPGLAKSTDTQYF
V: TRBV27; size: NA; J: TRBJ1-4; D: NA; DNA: TGTGCCAGCACCCCAATCGGGGGAATCAGTGAAAAACTGTTTTTT; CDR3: CASTPIGGISEKLFF
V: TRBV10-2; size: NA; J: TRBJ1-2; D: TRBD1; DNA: TGCGCCAGCAGGACAGGGTTGGGGGAACTTAACTATGGCTACACCTTC; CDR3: CASRTGLGELNYGYTF
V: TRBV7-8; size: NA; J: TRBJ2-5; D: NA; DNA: TGTGCCAGCAGCCTAATAGTGGTTGACGGAGAGCAAGAGACCCAGTACTTC; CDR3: CASSLIVVDGEQETQYF
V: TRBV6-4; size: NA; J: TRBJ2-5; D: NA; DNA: TGTGCCAGCAGTCCCCAGGGAGGGGGTGGCGAGACCCAGTACTTC; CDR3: CASSPQGGGGETQYF
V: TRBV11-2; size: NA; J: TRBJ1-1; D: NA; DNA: TGTGCCAGCAGCTTAGCTCACACTGAAGCTTTCTTT; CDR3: CASSLAHTEAFF
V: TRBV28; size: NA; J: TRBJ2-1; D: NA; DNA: TGTGCCAGCAGTTTACTCGGGGGACCTTCCTACAATGAGCAGTTCTTC; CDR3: CASSLLGGPSYNEQFF
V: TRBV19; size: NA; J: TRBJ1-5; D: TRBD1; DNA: TGTGCCTCCGCCGGGACAGGGGGTCGTCAGCCCCAGCATTTT; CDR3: CASAGTGGRQPQHF
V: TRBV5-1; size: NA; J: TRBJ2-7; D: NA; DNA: TGCGCCAGCAGCTCCCCTGGCAGCTCCTACGAGCAGTACTTC; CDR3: CASSSPGSSYEQYF
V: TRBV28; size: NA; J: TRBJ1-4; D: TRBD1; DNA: TGTGCCAGCAGTTTAATGACCCGGGACAGGGTGTTTTTT; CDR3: CASSLMTRDRVFF